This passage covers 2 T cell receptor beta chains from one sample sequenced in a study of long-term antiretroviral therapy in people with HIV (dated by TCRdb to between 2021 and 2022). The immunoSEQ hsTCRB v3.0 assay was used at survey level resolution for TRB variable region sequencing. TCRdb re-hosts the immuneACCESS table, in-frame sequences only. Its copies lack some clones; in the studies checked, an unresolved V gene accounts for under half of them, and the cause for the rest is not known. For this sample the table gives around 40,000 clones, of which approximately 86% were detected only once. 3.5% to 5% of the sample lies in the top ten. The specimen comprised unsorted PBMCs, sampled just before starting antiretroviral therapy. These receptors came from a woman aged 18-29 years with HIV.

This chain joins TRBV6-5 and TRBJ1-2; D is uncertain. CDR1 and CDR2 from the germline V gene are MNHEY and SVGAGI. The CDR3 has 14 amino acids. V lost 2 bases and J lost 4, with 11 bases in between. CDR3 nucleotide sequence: TGTGCCAGCAGTTACAACAACCCTCTCTATGGCTACACCTTC. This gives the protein CASSYNNPLYGYTF.

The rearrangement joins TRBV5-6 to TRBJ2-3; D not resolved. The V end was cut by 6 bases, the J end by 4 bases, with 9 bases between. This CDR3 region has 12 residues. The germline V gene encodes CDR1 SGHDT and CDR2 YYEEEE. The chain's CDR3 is CASTLDADTQYF. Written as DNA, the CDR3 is TGTGCCAGCACTTTGGACGCAGATACGCAGTATTTT.